The subject of this entry is one T cell receptor (beta chain). The sample belongs to a study of control samples from healthy donors and cancer patients. Measured with immunoSEQ multiplex PCR; TCRdb has only the in-frame clones, and not every one. The sample contains 50,000 to 55,000 clones, 87% of which appear only once. CDR3 length equals 17 residues. The germline V gene encodes CDR1 WNHNN and CDR2 SYGVQD (reference sequence). V shed 5 bases and J 6 bases; nucleotides not matched to a gene: 12. This TCR came from a man aged 55 to 70 with head and neck cancer. Sequencing input: PBMCs. The J gene is TRBJ1-4, the V gene TRBV10-1, with TRBD1 identical over 10 bases. CDR3 region: CASSYSGTGDLDEKLFF. The CDR3 nucleotides read TGCGCCAGCAGTTATTCCGGGACAGGGGATCTGGATGAAAAACTGTTTTTT.